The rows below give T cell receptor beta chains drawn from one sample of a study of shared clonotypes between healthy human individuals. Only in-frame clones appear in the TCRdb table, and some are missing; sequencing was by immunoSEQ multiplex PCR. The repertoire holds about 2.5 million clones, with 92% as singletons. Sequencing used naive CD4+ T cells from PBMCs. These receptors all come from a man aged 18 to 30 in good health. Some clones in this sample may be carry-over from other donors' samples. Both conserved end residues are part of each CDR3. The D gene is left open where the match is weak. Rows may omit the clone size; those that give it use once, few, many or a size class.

cdr3_aa: CASSITGGADTEAFF; cdr3_nt: TGTGCCAGTAGTATAACAGGGGGTGCGGACACTGAAGCTTTCTTT; v_call: TRBV19; clone_size: .; d_call: TRBD1; j_call: TRBJ1-1
cdr3_aa: CASNGGVATYEQYF; cdr3_nt: TGTGCCAGCAATGGGGGAGTTGCTACCTACGAGCAGTACTTC; v_call: TRBV2; clone_size: .; d_call: .; j_call: TRBJ2-7
cdr3_aa: CASSQDTGTRRMWDTQYF; cdr3_nt: TGTGCCAGCAGCCAAGATACCGGGACTAGGCGTATGTGGGATACGCAGTATTTT; v_call: TRBV9; clone_size: .; d_call: TRBD2; j_call: TRBJ2-3
cdr3_aa: CASSLIGQGQFF; cdr3_nt: TGTGCCAGCAGTTTAATTGGACAGGGGCAGTTCTTC; v_call: TRBV28; clone_size: .; d_call: TRBD1; j_call: TRBJ2-1
cdr3_aa: CASSSRPGQGTTYPLEQYF; cdr3_nt: TGTGCCAGCAGTTCCCGGCCGGGACAGGGCACCACTTATCCCCTCGAGCAGTACTTC; v_call: TRBV27; clone_size: .; d_call: TRBD1; j_call: TRBJ2-7
cdr3_aa: CASSPMTGYYGYTF; cdr3_nt: TGTGCCAGCTCACCCATGACAGGGTACTATGGCTACACCTTC; v_call: TRBV18; clone_size: .; d_call: TRBD1; j_call: TRBJ1-2
cdr3_aa: CASSVGGVPTGELFF; cdr3_nt: TGTGCCAGCAGCGTAGGCGGGGTACCCACCGGGGAGCTGTTTTTT; v_call: TRBV9; clone_size: .; d_call: .; j_call: TRBJ2-2
cdr3_aa: CASSEVGRLTNEKLFF; cdr3_nt: TGTGCCAGCAGTGAAGTCGGACGGTTAACTAATGAAAAACTGTTTTTT; v_call: TRBV2; clone_size: .; d_call: .; j_call: TRBJ1-4
cdr3_aa: CASSFGVGTEAFF; cdr3_nt: TGTGCCAGCAGCTTCGGGGTGGGCACTGAAGCTTTCTTT; v_call: TRBV5-5; clone_size: .; d_call: .; j_call: TRBJ1-1
cdr3_aa: CASSVGQPYSNQPQHF; cdr3_nt: TGTGCCAGCAGTGTGGGACAGCCTTATAGCAATCAGCCCCAGCATTTT; v_call: TRBV2; clone_size: few; d_call: TRBD1; j_call: TRBJ1-5
cdr3_aa: CASSLSAGIPEQFF; cdr3_nt: TGCGCCAGCAGCTTGTCGGCGGGAATCCCGGAGCAGTTCTTC; v_call: TRBV5-1; clone_size: .; d_call: .; j_call: TRBJ2-1
cdr3_aa: CASSVTGLGAFF; cdr3_nt: TGTGCCAGCAGTGTCACAGGTTTAGGAGCTTTCTTT; v_call: TRBV28; clone_size: few; d_call: .; j_call: TRBJ1-1
cdr3_aa: CSVRGTGSGSRDEQFF; cdr3_nt: TGCAGCGTGAGGGGTACGGGTAGCGGGAGTCGGGATGAGCAGTTCTTC; v_call: TRBV29-1; clone_size: .; d_call: TRBD2; j_call: TRBJ2-1
cdr3_aa: CASSPGGAGNYGYTF; cdr3_nt: TGTGCCAGCAGCCCAGGTGGGGCAGGGAACTATGGCTACACCTTC; v_call: TRBV7-3; clone_size: .; d_call: .; j_call: TRBJ1-2
cdr3_aa: CASSNFGVGDTEAFF; cdr3_nt: TGTGCCAGCAGCAACTTCGGGGTGGGGGACACTGAAGCTTTCTTT; v_call: TRBV21-1; clone_size: .; d_call: .; j_call: TRBJ1-1
cdr3_aa: CASKLDGGYNEQFF; cdr3_nt: TGTGCCAGCAAACTCGATGGGGGCTACAATGAGCAGTTCTTC; v_call: TRBV7-8; clone_size: once; d_call: .; j_call: TRBJ2-1
cdr3_aa: CASSPGLAGGTGELFF; cdr3_nt: TGTGCCAGCAGCCCCGGACTAGCGGGAGGAACCGGGGAGCTGTTTTTT; v_call: TRBV9; clone_size: .; d_call: TRBD2; j_call: TRBJ2-2
cdr3_aa: CASSSDSGHNEQFF; cdr3_nt: TGCGCCAGCAGCTCAGATAGCGGGCACAATGAGCAGTTCTTC; v_call: TRBV5-1; clone_size: .; d_call: TRBD2; j_call: TRBJ2-1
cdr3_aa: CASSPRGFHEQFF; cdr3_nt: TGTGCCAGCTCACCACGAGGTTTCCATGAGCAGTTCTTC; v_call: TRBV18; clone_size: .; d_call: .; j_call: TRBJ2-1
cdr3_aa: CASSLTRSLRGEQFF; cdr3_nt: TGTGCCAGCAGCTTAACTAGGTCTTTACGGGGTGAGCAGTTCTTC; v_call: TRBV7-8; clone_size: .; d_call: .; j_call: TRBJ2-1
cdr3_aa: CASTLGLTDGYTF; cdr3_nt: TGTGCCAGCACCCTGGGACTTACTGATGGCTACACCTTC; v_call: TRBV28; clone_size: .; d_call: .; j_call: TRBJ1-2
cdr3_aa: CASSLRTVDSNQPQHF; cdr3_nt: TGTGCCAGCAGCCTAAGGACAGTTGATAGCAATCAGCCCCAGCATTTT; v_call: TRBV5-8; clone_size: .; d_call: .; j_call: TRBJ1-5
cdr3_aa: CASSYAGTAYGYTF; cdr3_nt: TGTGCCAGCAGTTACGCCGGGACAGCCTATGGCTACACCTTC; v_call: TRBV6-6; clone_size: .; d_call: TRBD1; j_call: TRBJ1-2
cdr3_aa: CASSQAGGRSGNTIYF; cdr3_nt: TGCGCCAGCAGCCAAGCGGGAGGTAGATCTGGAAACACCATATATTTT; v_call: TRBV4-1; clone_size: .; d_call: .; j_call: TRBJ1-3
cdr3_aa: CASSWDSTNYGYTF; cdr3_nt: TGCGCCAGCAGCTGGGACAGTACTAACTATGGCTACACCTTC; v_call: TRBV5-1; clone_size: .; d_call: TRBD1; j_call: TRBJ1-2
cdr3_aa: CASTPSGGSYNEQFF; cdr3_nt: TGTGCCAGCACCCCAAGCGGGGGCTCCTACAATGAGCAGTTCTTC; v_call: TRBV7-2; clone_size: .; d_call: TRBD2; j_call: TRBJ2-1
cdr3_aa: CASSDHSGSSDTQYF; cdr3_nt: TGTGCCAGCAGTGACCATAGCGGGAGCTCAGATACGCAGTATTTT; v_call: TRBV6-4; clone_size: .; d_call: TRBD2; j_call: TRBJ2-3
cdr3_aa: CASSGRRASGYNEQFF; cdr3_nt: TGTGCCAGCAGTGGGAGACGGGCTAGCGGCTACAATGAGCAGTTCTTC; v_call: TRBV28; clone_size: .; d_call: TRBD2; j_call: TRBJ2-1
cdr3_aa: CASSQGDLGSSYNEQFF; cdr3_nt: TGTGCCAGCAGCCAAGGGGACCTCGGGAGCTCCTACAATGAGCAGTTCTTC; v_call: TRBV4-2; clone_size: once; d_call: .; j_call: TRBJ2-1
cdr3_aa: CASSSNTGVLPYEQYF; cdr3_nt: TGTGCCAGCAGTTCGAATACAGGGGTTCTCCCCTACGAGCAGTACTTC; v_call: TRBV27; clone_size: .; d_call: TRBD1; j_call: TRBJ2-7
cdr3_aa: CASSLGPTSGRRLETQYF; cdr3_nt: TGCGCCAGCAGCTTGGGACCGACTAGCGGGAGGAGATTAGAGACCCAGTACTTC; v_call: TRBV5-1; clone_size: .; d_call: TRBD2; j_call: TRBJ2-5
cdr3_aa: CASSLAGGEQYF; cdr3_nt: TGTGCCAGCAGTTTAGCCGGCGGCGAGCAGTACTTC; v_call: TRBV28; clone_size: .; d_call: .; j_call: TRBJ2-7
cdr3_aa: CASRNVREQYF; cdr3_nt: TGTGCCAGCAGGAACGTACGCGAGCAGTACTTC; v_call: TRBV27; clone_size: .; d_call: .; j_call: TRBJ2-7
cdr3_aa: CASSFGGVTEAFF; cdr3_nt: TGTGCCAGCAGCTTCGGTGGAGTGACTGAAGCTTTCTTT; v_call: TRBV7-9; clone_size: .; d_call: .; j_call: TRBJ1-1